Listed below are T cell receptor beta chains from one sample, sequenced in a study of T cells in Graves' hyperthyroidism and ophthalmopathy. TCRdb reprocessed the multiplex PCR reads with MiXCR, giving one entry per CDR3 protein. The sample comprises about 590,000 distinct CDR3 sequences, 15% to 17% of which are singletons, and around 7.5% rests with the top ten. Source material: blood. The receptor set was obtained from a woman younger than 45 with Graves' hyperthyroidism. The CDR3 runs from the conserved cysteine through the conserved F or W. D genes are given only for firm matches. Expanded clones get a size class; other rows say once, few or many, or leave the size out.

CASSVSGTSPYEQYF TGTGCCAGCAGCGTTTCCGGGACATCGCCCTACGAGCAGTACTTC many TRBV7-2 . TRBJ2-7
CASSLGTSGKAFF TGTGCCAGCAGCTTAGGGACCTCCGGGAAAGCTTTCTTT many TRBV7-3 . TRBJ1-1
CASSYKAASNEQFF TGTGCCAGCAGTTACAAAGCGGCTAGCAATGAGCAGTTCTTC . TRBV6-9 . TRBJ2-1
CASSSHRALTDTQYF TGTGCCAGCAGTTCGCACAGGGCCCTCACAGATACGCAGTATTTT many TRBV12-3/TRBV12-4 . TRBJ2-3
CSAVRQGDATEAFF TGCAGCGCCGTTCGACAGGGAGACGCCACTGAAGCTTTCTTT few TRBV29-1 TRBD1 TRBJ1-1
CASSGLRNQPQHF TGTGCCAGTAGTGGGCTCAGGAATCAGCCCCAGCATTTT . TRBV19 . TRBJ1-5
CSALGLAGFHEQFF TGCAGTGCTCTCGGACTAGCGGGTTTTCATGAGCAGTTCTTC many TRBV20-1 TRBD2 TRBJ2-1
CASSSATAEAFF TGTGCCAGCAGCTCAGCGACGGCTGAAGCTTTCTTT many TRBV7-9 . TRBJ1-1
CASSQVRFTGTRLSYEQYF TGTGCCAGCAGCCAAGTTAGGTTTACCGGGACTAGGCTTAGCTACGAGCAGTACTTC few TRBV4-2 TRBD2 TRBJ2-7
CASSDGTSDYEQYF TGTGCCAGCAGTGATGGGACTAGCGACTACGAGCAGTACTTC few TRBV12-3/TRBV12-4 TRBD2 TRBJ2-7
CASSSRVGVVTEAGVTGELFF TGTGCCAGCAGCTCCCGCGTCGGGGTCGTGACTGAAGCGGGAGTCACCGGGGAGCTGTTTTTT many TRBV5-5 TRBD2 TRBJ2-2
CASSSLTSGSDTDTQYF TGTGCCAGCAGCTCCCTGACTAGCGGGAGTGACACAGATACGCAGTATTTT many TRBV7-9 TRBD2 TRBJ2-3
CAWSQGGNEKLFF TGTGCCTGGAGCCAGGGGGGTAATGAAAAACTGTTTTTT many TRBV30 TRBD1 TRBJ1-4
CASMGFLASGKPDTQYF TGTGCCAGTATGGGGTTTTTGGCTAGCGGGAAGCCAGATACGCAGTATTTT . TRBV19 TRBD2 TRBJ2-3
CASSLDLRCPRGADFCEQYF TGTGCCAGCAGCTTAGACCTACGCTGCCCCAGGGGGGCGGACTTCTGCGAGCAGTACTTC . TRBV7-4 . TRBJ2-7
CASSLAGPDRVGSREEQFF TGTGCCAGCAGTTTGGCCGGGCCCGACAGGGTCGGGTCTCGGGAGGAGCAGTTCTTC . TRBV3-1 . TRBJ2-1
CASSPRPESYGHTF TGTGCCAGCTCACCACGGCCAGAGAGCTATGGCCACACCTTC . TRBV18 . TRBJ1-2
CASSSERGTQYF TGTGCCAGCAGTTCGGAGCGGGGTACGCAGTATTTT . TRBV25-1 TRBD2 TRBJ2-3
CASSQDNWAGYNEQFF TGTGCCAGCAGCCAAGATAACTGGGCGGGCTACAATGAGCAGTTCTTC few TRBV14 . TRBJ2-1
CASSPTGLLTYTQYF TGTGCCAGTAGCCCCACCGGGCTCCTCACATATACGCAGTATTTT few TRBV19 . TRBJ2-3
CASSSPLRSTSRTGQFF TGTGCCAGCAGTTCCCCGTTGCGTTCGACTAGCAGGACTGGGCAGTTCTTC . TRBV28 TRBD2 TRBJ2-1
CASSSRQGVPLGANVLTF TGTGCCAGCAGTTCAAGACAGGGGGTCCCTCTTGGGGCCAACGTCCTGACTTTC . TRBV12-3/TRBV12-4 TRBD1 TRBJ2-6
CASRGAIYEQYF TGTGCCAGCAGAGGGGCAATCTACGAGCAGTACTTC . TRBV6-1 . TRBJ2-7
CASSQGQGSVGWETQYF TGTGCCAGCAGCCAGGGACAGGGGTCCGTGGGTTGGGAGACCCAGTACTTC . TRBV11-2 TRBD1 TRBJ2-5
CASSFSGRVSYNEQFF TGTGCCAGCAGCTTCAGCGGGAGGGTATCCTACAATGAGCAGTTCTTC many TRBV5-6 TRBD2 TRBJ2-1
CASSSLRPNEQFF TGTGCCAGCAGTTCACTCCGGCCCAATGAGCAGTTCTTC . TRBV27 . TRBJ2-1
CASSPGDHTYEQYF TGTGCCAGCAGCCCGGGTGACCATACCTACGAGCAGTACTTC many TRBV27 . TRBJ2-7
CASSPDGTPSYEQYF TGTGCCAGCAGCCCTGACGGGACGCCATCCTACGAGCAGTACTTC many TRBV11-2 . TRBJ2-7
CASSLVGKQFF TGTGCCAGCAGTTTAGTTGGAAAGCAGTTCTTC many TRBV12-3/TRBV12-4 . TRBJ2-1
CAISESYNYGYTF TGTGCCATCAGTGAGTCCTACAACTATGGCTACACCTTC many TRBV10-3 . TRBJ1-2
CRPDTESYGYTF TGCAGGCCCGACACCGAAAGCTATGGCTACACCTTC . TRBV20-1 . TRBJ1-2
CASSLAGTGVSHEQYF TGTGCCAGCAGCTTAGCCGGGACAGGGGTTTCCCACGAGCAGTACTTC . TRBV7-6 TRBD1 TRBJ2-7
CASSPLASSGSSYNEQFF TGTGCCAGCTCACCACTAGCCTCTAGCGGGAGCTCCTACAATGAGCAGTTCTTC . TRBV18 TRBD2 TRBJ2-1
CASSEPAARTQYF TGTGCCAGCAGTGAACCGGCGGCAAGGACCCAGTACTTC many TRBV6-1 . TRBJ2-5
CASSLGGRTDTQYF TGTGCCAGCAGTTTAGGGGGCAGGACAGATACGCAGTATTTT many TRBV28 . TRBJ2-3
CSAGTGSSYEQYF TGCAGTGCTGGGACGGGAAGCTCCTACGAGCAGTACTTC many TRBV20-1 . TRBJ2-7
CASSWDRIYTEAFF TGTGCCAGCAGTTGGGACAGGATCTACACTGAAGCTTTCTTT many TRBV2 TRBD1 TRBJ1-1
CAIRDPRAAGSYEQYF TGTGCCATCAGGGACCCCCGTGCGGCGGGCTCCTACGAGCAGTACTTC few TRBV10-3 . TRBJ2-7
CASSSGVGVGNIQYF TGTGCCAGCTCGTCTGGAGTGGGAGTTGGAAACATTCAGTACTTC many TRBV18 . TRBJ2-4
CAWSGGGPETQYF TGTGCCTGGAGTGGTGGGGGGCCGGAGACCCAGTACTTC many TRBV30 . TRBJ2-5
CASEDLTSREQYF TGTGCCAGTGAGGACCTAACTTCACGAGAGCAGTACTTC few TRBV19 . TRBJ2-7